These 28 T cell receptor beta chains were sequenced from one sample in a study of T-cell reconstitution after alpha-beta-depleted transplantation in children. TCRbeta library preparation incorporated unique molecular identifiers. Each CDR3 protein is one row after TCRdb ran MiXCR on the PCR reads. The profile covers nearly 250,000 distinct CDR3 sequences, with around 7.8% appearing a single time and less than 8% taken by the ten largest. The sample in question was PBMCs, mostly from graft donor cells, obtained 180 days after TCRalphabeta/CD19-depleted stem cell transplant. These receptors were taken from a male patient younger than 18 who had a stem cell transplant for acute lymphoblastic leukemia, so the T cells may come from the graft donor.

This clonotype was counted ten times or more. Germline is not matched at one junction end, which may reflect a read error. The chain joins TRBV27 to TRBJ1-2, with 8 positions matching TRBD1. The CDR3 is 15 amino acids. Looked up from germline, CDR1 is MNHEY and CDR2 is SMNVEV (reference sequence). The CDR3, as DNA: TGTGCCAGCAGTCCGTGGACAGGGCGAGGCTATGGCTACATCTTC. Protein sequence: CASSPWTGRGYGYIF.

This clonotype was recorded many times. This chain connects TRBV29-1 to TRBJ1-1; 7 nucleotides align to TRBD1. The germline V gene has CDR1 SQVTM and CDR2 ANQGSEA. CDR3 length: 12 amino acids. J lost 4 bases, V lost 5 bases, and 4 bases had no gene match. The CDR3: CSVLGGVTEAFF. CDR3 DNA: TGCAGCGTTTTAGGGGGCGTCACTGAAGCTTTCTTT.

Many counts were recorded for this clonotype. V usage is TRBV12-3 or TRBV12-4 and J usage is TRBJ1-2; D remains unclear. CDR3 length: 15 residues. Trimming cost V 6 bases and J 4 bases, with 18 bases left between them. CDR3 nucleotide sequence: TGTGCCAGCAGCCCCCCCGCCGGGGAGGGCTATGGCTACACCTTC. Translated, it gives CASSPPAGEGYGYTF.

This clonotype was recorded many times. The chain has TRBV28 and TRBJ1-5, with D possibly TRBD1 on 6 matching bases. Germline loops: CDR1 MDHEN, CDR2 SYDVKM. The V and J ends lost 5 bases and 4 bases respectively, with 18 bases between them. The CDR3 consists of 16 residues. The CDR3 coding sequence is TGTGCCAGCAGTGTAACCGGGACATCCGTGAATCAGCCCCAGCATTTT. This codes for CASSVTGTSVNQPQHF.

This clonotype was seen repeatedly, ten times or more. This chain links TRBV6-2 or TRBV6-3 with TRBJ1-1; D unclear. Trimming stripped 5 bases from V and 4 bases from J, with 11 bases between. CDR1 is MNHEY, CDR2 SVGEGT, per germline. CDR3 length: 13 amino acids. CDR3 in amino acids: CASSEGVFTEAFF. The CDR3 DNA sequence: TGTGCCAGCAGTGAGGGTGTTTTCACTGAAGCTTTCTTT.

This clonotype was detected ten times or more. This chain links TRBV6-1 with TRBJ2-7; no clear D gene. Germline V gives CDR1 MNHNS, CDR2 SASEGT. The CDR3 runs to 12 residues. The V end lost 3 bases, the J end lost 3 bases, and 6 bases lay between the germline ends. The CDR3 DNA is TGTGCCAGCAGTGACCTATACTACGAGCAGTACTTC. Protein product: CASSDLYYEQYF.

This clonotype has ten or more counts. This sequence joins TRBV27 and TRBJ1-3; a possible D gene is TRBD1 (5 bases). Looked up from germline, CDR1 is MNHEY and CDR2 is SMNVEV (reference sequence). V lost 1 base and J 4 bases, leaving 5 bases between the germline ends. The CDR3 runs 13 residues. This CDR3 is CASSLWGGNTIYF. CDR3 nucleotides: TGTGCCAGCAGTTTATGGGGCGGAAACACCATATATTTT.

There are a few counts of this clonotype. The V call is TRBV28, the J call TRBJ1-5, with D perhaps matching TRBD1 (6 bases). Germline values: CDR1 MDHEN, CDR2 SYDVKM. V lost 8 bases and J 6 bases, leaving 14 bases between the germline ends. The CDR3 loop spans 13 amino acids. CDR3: CASGGQIFQPQHF. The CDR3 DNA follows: TGTGCCAGCGGAGGACAGATTTTTCAGCCCCAGCATTTT.

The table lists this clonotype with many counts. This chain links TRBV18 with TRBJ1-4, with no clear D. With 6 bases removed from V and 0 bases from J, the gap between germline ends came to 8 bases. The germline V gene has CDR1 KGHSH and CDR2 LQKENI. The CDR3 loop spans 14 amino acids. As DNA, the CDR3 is TGTGCCAGCTCTTACAGCTCAACTAATGAAAAACTGTTTTTT. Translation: CASSYSSTNEKLFF.

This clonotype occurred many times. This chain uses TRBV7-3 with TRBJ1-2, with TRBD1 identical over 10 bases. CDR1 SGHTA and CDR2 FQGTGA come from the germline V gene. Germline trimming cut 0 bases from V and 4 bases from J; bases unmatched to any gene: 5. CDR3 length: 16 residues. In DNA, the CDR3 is TGTGCCAGCAGCTTAACAGGGGACAGGGGTGGCTATGGCTACACCTTC. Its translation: CASSLTGDRGGYGYTF.

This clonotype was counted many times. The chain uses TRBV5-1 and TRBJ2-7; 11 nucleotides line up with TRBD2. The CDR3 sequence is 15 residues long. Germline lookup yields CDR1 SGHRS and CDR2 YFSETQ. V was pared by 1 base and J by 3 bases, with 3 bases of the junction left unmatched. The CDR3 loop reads CASSLWTSGHYEQYF. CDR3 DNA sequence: TGCGCCAGCAGCTTGTGGACTAGCGGGCACTACGAGCAGTACTTC.

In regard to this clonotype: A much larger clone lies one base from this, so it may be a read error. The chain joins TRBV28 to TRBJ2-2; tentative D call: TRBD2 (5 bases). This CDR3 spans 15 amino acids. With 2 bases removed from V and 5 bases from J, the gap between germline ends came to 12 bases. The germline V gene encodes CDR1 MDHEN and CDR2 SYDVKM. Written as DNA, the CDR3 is TGTGCCAGCAGTTTAAGGGCGGGTTCTACCGGGGAGCTGTTTTTT. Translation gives CASSLRAGSTGELFF.

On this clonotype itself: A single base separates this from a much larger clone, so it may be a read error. This CDR3 reads CATSQDQSGGDSDTQYF. The CDR3 region has the DNA TGTGCCACCAGCCAAGATCAGAGCGGGGGAGATTCAGATACGCAGTATTTT. The chain uses TRBV3-1 and TRBJ2-3; 8 nucleotides match TRBD2. Per germline, CDR1 LGHDT and CDR2 YNNKEL (reference sequence). This CDR3 has 17 residues.

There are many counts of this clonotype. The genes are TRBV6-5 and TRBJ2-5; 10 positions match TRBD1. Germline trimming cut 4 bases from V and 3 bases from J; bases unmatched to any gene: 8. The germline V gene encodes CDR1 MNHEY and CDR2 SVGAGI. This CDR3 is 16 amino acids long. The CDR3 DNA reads TGTGCCAGCAGTTTTTACTGGGACAGGGGAGAAGAGACCCAGTACTTC. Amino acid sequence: CASSFYWDRGEETQYF.

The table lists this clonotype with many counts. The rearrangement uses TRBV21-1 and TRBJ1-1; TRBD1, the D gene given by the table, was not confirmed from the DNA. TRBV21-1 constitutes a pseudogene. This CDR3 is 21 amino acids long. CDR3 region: CASSKRPKNWAGDMGGTEAFF. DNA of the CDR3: TGTGCCAGCAGCAAAAGGCCAAAAAATTGGGCAGGTGACATGGGGGGCACTGAAGCTTTCTTT.

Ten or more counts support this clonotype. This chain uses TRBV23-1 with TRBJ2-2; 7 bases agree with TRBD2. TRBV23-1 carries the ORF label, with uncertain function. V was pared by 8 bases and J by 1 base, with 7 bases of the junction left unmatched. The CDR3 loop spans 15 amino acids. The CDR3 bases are TGCGCCAGCCACGGCGGGAGTTGGAACACCGGGGAGCTGTTTTTT. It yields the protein CASHGGSWNTGELFF.

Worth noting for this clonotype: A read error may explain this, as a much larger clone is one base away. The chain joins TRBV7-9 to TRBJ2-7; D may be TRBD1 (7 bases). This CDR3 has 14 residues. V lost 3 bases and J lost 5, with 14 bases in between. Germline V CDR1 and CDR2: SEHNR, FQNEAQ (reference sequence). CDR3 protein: CASSLAGQPNEQYF. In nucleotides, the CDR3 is TGTGCCAGCAGCTTGGCGGGACAGCCCAACGAGCAGTACTTC.

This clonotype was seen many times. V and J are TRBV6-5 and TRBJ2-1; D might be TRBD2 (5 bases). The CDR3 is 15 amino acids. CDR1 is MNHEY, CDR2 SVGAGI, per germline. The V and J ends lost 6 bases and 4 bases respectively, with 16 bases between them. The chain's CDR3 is CASRATGILYNEQFF. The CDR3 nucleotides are TGTGCCAGCAGGGCCACCGGGATTTTGTACAATGAGCAGTTCTTC.

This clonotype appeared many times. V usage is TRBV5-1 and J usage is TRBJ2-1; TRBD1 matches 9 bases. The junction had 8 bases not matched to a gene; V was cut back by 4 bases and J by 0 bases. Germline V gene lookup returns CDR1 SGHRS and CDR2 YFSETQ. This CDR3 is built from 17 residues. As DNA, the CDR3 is TGCGCCAGCAGCGGGGGACAGGGACCTAGCTCCTACAATGAGCAGTTCTTC. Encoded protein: CASSGGQGPSSYNEQFF.

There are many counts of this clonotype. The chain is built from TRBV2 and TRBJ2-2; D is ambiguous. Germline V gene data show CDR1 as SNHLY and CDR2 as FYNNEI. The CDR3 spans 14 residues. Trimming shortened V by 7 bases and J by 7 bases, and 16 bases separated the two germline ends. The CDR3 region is CASMPGHTDGELFF. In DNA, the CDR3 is TGTGCCAGCATGCCGGGTCACACGGACGGGGAGCTGTTTTTT.

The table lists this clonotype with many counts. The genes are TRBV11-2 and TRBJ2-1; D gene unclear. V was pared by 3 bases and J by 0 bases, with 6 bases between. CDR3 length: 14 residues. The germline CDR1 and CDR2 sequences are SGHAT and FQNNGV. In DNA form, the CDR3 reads TGTGCCAGCAGCTTGATCAGCTCCTACAATGAGCAGTTCTTC. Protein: CASSLISSYNEQFF.

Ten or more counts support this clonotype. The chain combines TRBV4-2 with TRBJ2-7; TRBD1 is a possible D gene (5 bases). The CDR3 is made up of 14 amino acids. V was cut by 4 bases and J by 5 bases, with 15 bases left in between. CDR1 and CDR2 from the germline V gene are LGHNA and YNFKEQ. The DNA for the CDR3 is TGTGCCAGCAGCCTAATCACAGGCACCCACGAGCAGTACTTC. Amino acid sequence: CASSLITGTHEQYF.

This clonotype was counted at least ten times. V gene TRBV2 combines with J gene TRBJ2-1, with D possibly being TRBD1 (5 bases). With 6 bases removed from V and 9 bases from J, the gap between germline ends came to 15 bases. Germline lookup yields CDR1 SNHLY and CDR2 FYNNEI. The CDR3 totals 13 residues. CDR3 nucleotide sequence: TGTGCCAGCAGAAGGGGTAGGAATAGTGAGCAGTTCTTC. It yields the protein CASRRGRNSEQFF.

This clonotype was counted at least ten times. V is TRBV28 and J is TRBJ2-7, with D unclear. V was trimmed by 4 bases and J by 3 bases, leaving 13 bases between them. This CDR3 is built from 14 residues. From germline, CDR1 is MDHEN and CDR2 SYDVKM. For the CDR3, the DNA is TGTGCCAGCAGTTCTTTGCTGGGTCACTACGAGCAGTACTTC. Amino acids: CASSSLLGHYEQYF.

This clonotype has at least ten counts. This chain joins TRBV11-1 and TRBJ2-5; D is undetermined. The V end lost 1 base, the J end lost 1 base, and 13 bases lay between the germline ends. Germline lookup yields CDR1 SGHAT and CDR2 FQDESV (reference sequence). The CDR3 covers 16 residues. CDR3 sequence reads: CASSLGNFRRQETQYF. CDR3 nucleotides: TGTGCCAGCAGCTTAGGGAACTTCAGGCGCCAAGAGACCCAGTACTTC.

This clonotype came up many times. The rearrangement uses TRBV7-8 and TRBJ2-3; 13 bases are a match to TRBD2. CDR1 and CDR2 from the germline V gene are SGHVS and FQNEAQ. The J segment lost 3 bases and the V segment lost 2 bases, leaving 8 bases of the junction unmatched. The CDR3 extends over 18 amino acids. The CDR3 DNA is TGTGCCAGCAGCTTAACTAGCGGGGGGGCCTGGCCGACAGATACGCAGTATTTT. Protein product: CASSLTSGGAWPTDTQYF. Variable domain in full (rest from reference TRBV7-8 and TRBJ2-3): GAGVSQSPRYKVAKRGQDVALRCDPISGHVSLFWYQQALGQGPEFLTYFQNEAQLDKSGLPSDRFFAERPEGSVSTLKIQRTQQEDSAVYLCASSLTSGGAWPTDTQYFGPGTRLTVL.

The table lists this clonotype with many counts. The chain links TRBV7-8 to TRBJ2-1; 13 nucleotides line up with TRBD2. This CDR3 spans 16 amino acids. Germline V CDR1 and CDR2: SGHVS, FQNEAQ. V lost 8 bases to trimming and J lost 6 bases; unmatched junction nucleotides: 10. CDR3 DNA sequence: TGTGCCAGCGGGCTTATACGGACTAGCGGGAGCAATGAGCAGTTCTTC. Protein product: CASGLIRTSGSNEQFF.

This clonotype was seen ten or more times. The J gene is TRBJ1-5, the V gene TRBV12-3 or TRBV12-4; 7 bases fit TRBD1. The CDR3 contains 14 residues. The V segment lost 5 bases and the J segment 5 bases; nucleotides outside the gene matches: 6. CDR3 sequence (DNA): TGTGCCAGCAGTCCCCGACAGGGCTATCAGCCCCAGCATTTT. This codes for CASSPRQGYQPQHF.